The 20 T cell receptor beta chains reported below all come from one sample, sequenced in a study of blood T cell repertoires in COVID-19. Some clones are missing from TCRdb's copy, which holds only in-frame ones; the method was immunoSEQ multiplex PCR. The sample holds fewer than 50,000 clones, approximately 80% seen once. Sequencing was done on a sample of peripheral blood. The receptors derive from a human donor in a cohort sampled during active COVID-19.

This clone was counted a few times. The chain combines TRBV19 with TRBJ2-1; the D gene is possibly TRBD1 (6 bases). Germline V CDR1 and CDR2: LNHDA, SQIVND (reference sequence). V gave up 5 bases and J gave up 7 bases, with 18 bases separating them. CDR3 length equals 15 residues. As DNA, the CDR3 is TGTGCCAGTAGTCCACGGACGGTGAGGGGGAATGAGCAGTTCTTC. It yields the protein CASSPRTVRGNEQFF.

This clone was detected only a few times. The gene calls are TRBV19 and TRBJ1-1; D is possibly TRBD1 (6 bases). This CDR3 region has 16 residues. Trimming removed 5 bases at V and 2 bases at J, with 18 bases between. From germline, CDR1 is LNHDA and CDR2 SQIVND (reference sequence). The CDR3 DNA follows: TGTGCCAGTAGTTCACCTTACAGGGTAGTTAACACTGAAGCTTTCTTT. Its protein product is CASSSPYRVVNTEAFF.

V and J are TRBV9 and TRBJ2-1; 12 nucleotides match TRBD2. J gave up 1 base and V 5 bases, and 4 bases lay outside the gene matches. Germline V gene sequence: CDR1 SGDLS, CDR2 YYNGEE. The CDR3 is 16 amino acids. CDR3 DNA: TGTGCCAGCAGTCCTCTAGCGGGAGGGTCCTACAATGAGCAGTTCTTC. As protein: CASSPLAGGSYNEQFF. Full variable domain (missing parts from reference TRBV9 and TRBJ2-1): DSGVTQTPKHLITATGQRVTLRCSPRSGDLSVYWYQQSLDQGLQFLIQYYNGEERAKGNILERFSAQQFPDLHSELNLSSLELGDSALYFCASSPLAGGSYNEQFFGPGTRLTVL.

This clone was seen only once. The gene calls are TRBV4-3 and TRBJ2-3, with TRBD2 matching 12 bases. The CDR3 sequence is 17 residues long. The trim removed 1 base at V and 3 bases at J, leaving 5 bases unmatched. The germline gives CDR1 LGHNA, CDR2 YSLEER. The CDR3 reads CASSQVASGRATDTQYF. Written as DNA, the CDR3 is TGCGCCAGCAGCCAAGTGGCTAGCGGGAGGGCGACAGATACGCAGTATTTT.

This clone occurred once. The chain is built from TRBV29-1 and TRBJ1-2, with a possible D match to TRBD1 (6 bases). CDR3 length: 14 residues. Germline loops: CDR1 SQVTM, CDR2 ANQGSEA. The ends were cut back, 5 bases at V and 8 bases at J, with 21 bases in the middle. CDR3 loop: CSVLNSRDMRGYTF. The CDR3 DNA reads TGCAGCGTTCTAAACTCCCGGGACATGAGGGGCTACACCTTC.

This clone was counted a few times. The V and J genes are TRBV5-4 and TRBJ1-1; D gene unclear. The CDR3 sequence is 14 residues long. Trimming removed 4 bases from V and 3 bases from J, with 13 bases in between. The germline CDR1 and CDR2 sequences are SGHNT and YYREEE (reference sequence). CDR3 bases: TGTGCCAGCAGCCCGACCTTACGGGACACTGAAGCTTTCTTT. Its protein is CASSPTLRDTEAFF. The full variable domain, completed using reference TRBV5-4 and TRBJ1-1, is ETGVTQSPTHLIKTRGQQVTLRCSSQSGHNTVSWYQQALGQGPQFIFQYYREEENGRGNFPPRFSGLQFPNYSSELNVNALELDDSALYLCASSPTLRDTEAFFGQGTRLTVV.

This chain links TRBV19 with TRBJ2-2; D is unclear. Trimming took off 3 bases at V and 3 bases at J, with 8 bases between the two ends. The CDR3 length is 14 residues. CDR1 LNHDA and CDR2 SQIVND come from the germline V gene (reference sequence). This chain's CDR3 is CASSISLDTGELFF. The CDR3 DNA sequence: TGTGCCAGTAGTATCTCGCTAGACACCGGGGAGCTGTTTTTT.

V and J are TRBV5-5 and TRBJ2-3; no clear D gene. Per germline, CDR1 SGHKS and CDR2 YYEKEE (reference sequence). This CDR3 has 14 residues. Trimming took off 4 bases at V and 0 bases at J, with 9 bases between the two ends. CDR3: CASSPERSTDTQYF. CDR3 in DNA: TGTGCCAGCAGCCCGGAGAGGAGCACAGATACGCAGTATTTT.

This rearrangement joins TRBV7-9 to TRBJ1-4, with D unclear. Germline V gene sequence: CDR1 SEHNR, CDR2 FQNEAQ (reference sequence). This CDR3 has 13 residues. The germline V and J ends were trimmed by 8 bases and 7 bases, with 14 bases remaining between them. The CDR3, as DNA: TGTGCCAGCCGAGGGAGAGAGGGTGAAAAACTGTTTTTT. Encoded protein: CASRGREGEKLFF.

This clone was observed a handful of times. The chain recombines TRBV19 with TRBJ2-2, with 8 bases fitting TRBD1. The V gene end was trimmed by 10 bases and the J gene end by 1 base; junction bases not matched to a gene: 5. The CDR3 has 14 residues. Germline V CDR1 and CDR2: LNHDA, SQIVND (reference sequence). This CDR3 reads CAMSGTGNTGELFF. The DNA of the CDR3 is TGTGCCATGTCCGGGACAGGGAACACCGGGGAGCTGTTTTTT.

This clone came up once. The chain links TRBV11-2 to TRBJ1-2, with D possibly TRBD1 on 5 matching bases. The length of the CDR3 is 11 residues. V lost 8 bases, J lost 8 bases, and 12 bases lay in between. Germline CDR1 and CDR2: SGHAT and FQNNGV. The DNA for the CDR3 is TGTGCCAGCGGGGGGTGCTGGGGCTACACCTTC. It encodes CASGGCWGYTF.

Only one count was recorded for this clone. The rearrangement links TRBV12-3 or TRBV12-4 to TRBJ2-2; D perhaps matches TRBD1 (5 bases). The CDR3 runs to 13 residues. V lost 5 bases and J lost 7, with 11 bases in between. For the CDR3, the DNA is TGTGCCAGCAGTCCAGCTAGGGGCGGGGAGCTGTTTTTT. Its protein product is CASSPARGGELFF.

The chain uses TRBV6-5 and TRBJ2-5, with D possibly TRBD2 on 5 matching bases. The CDR3 length is 13 residues. V lost 4 bases to trimming and J lost 4 bases, with 10 bases between them. Germline CDR1 reads MNHEY; CDR2 reads SVGAGI. CDR3 protein: CASSSGVRETQYF. CDR3 in DNA: TGTGCCAGCAGTTCCGGGGTGAGAGAGACCCAGTACTTC.

This chain connects TRBV5-1 to TRBJ1-1; 9 nucleotides agree with TRBD1. Germline assignment: CDR1 SGHRS and CDR2 YFSETQ. The CDR3 has 13 amino acids. J gave up 11 bases and V 4 bases, and 9 bases lay outside the gene matches. This CDR3 reads CASSDQDRGSAFF. DNA of the CDR3: TGCGCCAGCAGCGACCAGGACAGGGGTTCCGCTTTCTTT.

This clone showed up just once. The V gene is TRBV5-1, the J gene TRBJ2-7; the D gene is possibly TRBD2 (6 bases). Trimming pared 2 bases from V and 3 bases from J, leaving 15 bases between. CDR3 size: 15 residues. Germline loops: CDR1 SGHRS, CDR2 YFSETQ. The CDR3 loop is CASSFTGSGGYEQYF. The CDR3 DNA follows: TGCGCCAGCAGCTTTACCGGGTCCGGGGGCTACGAGCAGTACTTC.

V is TRBV28 and J is TRBJ2-3; weak D call: TRBD1 (6 bases). The CDR3 contains 13 residues. Trimming took off 4 bases at V and 4 bases at J, with 9 bases between the two ends. CDR1 is MDHEN, CDR2 SYDVKM, per germline. The DNA of the CDR3 is TGTGCCAGCAGTTACTCAGGGGCAGATACGCAGTATTTT. This translates into CASSYSGADTQYF.

The chain carries TRBV7-2 and TRBJ2-7; 9 bases fit TRBD1. The CDR3 totals 13 residues. Germline loops: CDR1 SGHTA, CDR2 FQGNSA. Trimming took 4 bases from V and 6 from J; bases not matched to a gene: 4. The CDR3 reads CASSSGTGLEQYF. DNA of the CDR3: TGTGCCAGCAGCTCCGGGACAGGGCTCGAGCAGTACTTC.

The V gene is TRBV4-3, the J gene TRBJ1-4; the D is unclear. Germline V CDR1 and CDR2: LGHNA, YSLEER. The CDR3 totals 14 residues. Deletions cut 0 bases from V and 8 bases from J, with 10 bases between. The CDR3, as DNA: TGCGCCAGCAGCCAAGATAGGACGGGGGAAAAACTGTTTTTT. This gives the protein CASSQDRTGEKLFF.

The gene calls are TRBV7-2 and TRBJ2-1; 8 nucleotides align to TRBD2. J was trimmed by 4 bases and V by 5 bases; bases with no gene match: 10. In germline, CDR1 is SGHTA, CDR2 FQGNSA. The CDR3 sequence is 16 residues long. CDR3 sequence (DNA): TGTGCCAGCAGCCCATACCGGACTAGCCCTTACAATGAGCAGTTCTTC. Its translation: CASSPYRTSPYNEQFF.

CDR3: CASSQFGQNYEQYF. CDR3 DNA sequence: TGTGCCAGCAGCCAATTTGGGCAGAACTACGAGCAGTACTTC. The chain carries TRBV16 and TRBJ2-7; D is unclear. Between the trimmed V and J ends, which lost 1 base and 3 bases, there was a span of 10 bases. This CDR3 is 14 amino acids long. The germline gives CDR1 KGHSY, CDR2 FQNENV.